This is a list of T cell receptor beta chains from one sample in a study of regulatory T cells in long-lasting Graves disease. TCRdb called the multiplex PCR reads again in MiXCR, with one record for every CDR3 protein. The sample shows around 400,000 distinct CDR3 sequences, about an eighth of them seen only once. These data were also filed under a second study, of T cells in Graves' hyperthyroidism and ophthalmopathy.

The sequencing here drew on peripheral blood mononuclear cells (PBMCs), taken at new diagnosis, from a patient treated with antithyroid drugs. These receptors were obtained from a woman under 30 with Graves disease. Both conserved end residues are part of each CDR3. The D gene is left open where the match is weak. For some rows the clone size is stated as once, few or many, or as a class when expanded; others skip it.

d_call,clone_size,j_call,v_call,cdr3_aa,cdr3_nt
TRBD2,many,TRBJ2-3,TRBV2,CAGREVADTQYF,TGTGCCGGGCGGGAGGTCGCAGATACGCAGTATTTT
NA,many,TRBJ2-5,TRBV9,CASSVDPTEETQYF,TGTGCCAGCAGCGTAGACCCAACGGAAGAGACCCAGTACTTC
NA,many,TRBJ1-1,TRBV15,CATSRAGLNTEAFF,TGTGCCACCAGCAGAGCCGGGCTGAACACTGAAGCTTTCTTT
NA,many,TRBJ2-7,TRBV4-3,CASSQGIRGGSPYEQYF,TGCGCCAGCAGCCAAGGGATCCGGGGCGGCAGCCCCTACGAGCAGTACTTC
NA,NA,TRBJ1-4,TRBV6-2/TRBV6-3,CASSYVTPGVTNEKLFF,TGTGCCAGCAGTTACGTGACGCCGGGAGTAACTAATGAAAAACTGTTTTTT
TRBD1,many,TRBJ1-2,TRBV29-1,CSVEDKGQGYGYTF,TGCAGCGTTGAAGATAAGGGACAGGGCTATGGCTACACCTTC
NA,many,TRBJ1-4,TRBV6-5,CASSYSSMGGTDEKLFF,TGTGCCAGCAGTTACTCGAGTATGGGGGGCACGGATGAAAAACTGTTTTTT
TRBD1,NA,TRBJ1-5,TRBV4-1,CASSQDLGQGVVQPQHF,TGCGCCAGCAGCCAAGATTTGGGACAGGGCGTCGTTCAGCCCCAGCATTTT
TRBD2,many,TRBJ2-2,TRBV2,CASRTSGSKFIGELFF,TGTGCCAGCAGAACCAGCGGGAGTAAGTTTATCGGGGAGCTGTTTTTT
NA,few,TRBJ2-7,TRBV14,CASSQDRDQGIYYEQYF,TGTGCCAGCAGCCAAGATAGGGACCAAGGGATCTACTACGAGCAGTACTTC
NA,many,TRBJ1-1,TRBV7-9,CASILPGRTEAFF,TGTGCCAGCATCCTTCCGGGGAGGACTGAAGCTTTCTTT
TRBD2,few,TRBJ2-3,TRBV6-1,CASSPGTILAGVVDTQYF,TGTGCCAGCAGTCCCGGGACTATACTAGCGGGGGTGGTAGATACGCAGTATTTT
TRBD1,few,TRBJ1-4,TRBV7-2,CASSPRDRVTNEKLFF,TGTGCCAGCAGCCCAAGGGACAGGGTAACTAATGAAAAACTGTTTTTT
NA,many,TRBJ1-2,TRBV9,CASSASGTATWYGYTF,TGTGCCAGCAGCGCTTCCGGGACGGCAACGTGGTATGGCTACACCTTC
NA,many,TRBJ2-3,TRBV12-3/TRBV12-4,CASGLRTIPTDTQYF,TGTGCCAGCGGATTGAGGACTATCCCAACAGATACGCAGTATTTT
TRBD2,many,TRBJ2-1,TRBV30,CAWSVPGTSGNNEQFF,TGTGCCTGGAGTGTACCTGGGACTAGCGGAAACAATGAGCAGTTCTTC
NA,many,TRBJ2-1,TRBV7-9,CASSLMGAKYNEQFF,TGTGCCAGCAGCTTGATGGGGGCCAAATACAATGAGCAGTTCTTC
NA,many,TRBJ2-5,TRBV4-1,CASSQDFTGSQETQYF,TGCGCCAGCAGCCAAGATTTCACGGGTTCCCAAGAGACCCAGTACTTC
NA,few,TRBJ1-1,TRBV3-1,CAGSSTANTEAFF,TGTGCCGGCAGTTCAACGGCGAACACTGAAGCTTTCTTT
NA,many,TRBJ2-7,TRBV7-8,CASSWDPLVEQYF,TGTGCCAGCAGCTGGGACCCTTTAGTCGAGCAGTACTTC
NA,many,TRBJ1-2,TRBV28,CASSLRTRDSTF,TGTGCCAGCAGTTTACGGACCAGAGATTCCACCTTC
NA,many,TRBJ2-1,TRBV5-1,CASSLTTSSEQFF,TGCGCCAGCAGCCTTACCACTAGTTCTGAGCAGTTCTTC
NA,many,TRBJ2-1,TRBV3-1,CASSPPGPSYNEQFF,TGTGCCAGCAGCCCTCCGGGTCCCTCCTACAATGAGCAGTTCTTC